Presented here are 10 T cell receptor beta chains from one specimen sequenced in a study of tumor-infiltrating T cells and Merkel cell polyomavirus. Overall study context: The T cells studied were KLL-specific CD8+ cells against Merkel polyomavirus.

All patients' tumors stained robustly positive for Merkel cell polyomavirus Large T antigen by immunohistochemistry. Measured with immunoSEQ multiplex PCR; TCRdb has only the in-frame clones, and not every one. The sample table includes 40 to 45 clones. Sequencing input: tumor tissue. All receptors derive from a man aged 55 to 70 with Merkel cell carcinoma.

In nucleotides, the CDR3 is TGTGCCAGCAGCCCTGGGCCTGAATCTCACAAAAGTCGGGCCAACGTCCTGACTTTC. It yields the protein CASSPGPESHKSRANVLTF. This chain uses TRBV7-6 with TRBJ2-6; D call uncertain. Trimming took off 5 bases at V and 5 bases at J, with 25 bases between the two ends. Germline loops: CDR1 SGHVS, CDR2 FNYEAQ. CDR3 length: 19 amino acids.

The genes are TRBV1 and TRBJ1-2. TRBV1 is a documented pseudogene. This CDR3 comprises 16 residues. The CDR3 nucleotides read TGCACCAGCAGTAGCGCTGGTTTGCGAAAGACCTATGGCTACACCTTC. This gives the protein CTSSSAGLRKTYGYTF.

The rearrangement uses TRBV2 and TRBJ2-3; TRBD2 matches at 10 bases. CDR3 size: 19 residues. Trimming cost V 0 bases and J 2 bases; bases outside gene matches: 11. Looked up from germline, CDR1 is SNHLY and CDR2 is FYNNEI. CDR3 sequence reads: CASSEAAGLASKFTDTQYF. CDR3 nucleotide sequence: TGTGCCAGCAGTGAAGCAGCGGGACTAGCGTCAAAATTCACAGATACGCAGTATTTT.

The rearrangement uses TRBV5-2 and TRBJ2-6; the D call in the table, TRBD2, was not verified against the DNA. TRBV5-2 is a recognized pseudogene. The CDR3 covers 18 residues. CDR3 sequence: CASNFAWSTQSRANVLTF. CDR3 bases: TGTGCCAGCAATTTCGCATGGAGTACACAAAGTCGGGCCAACGTCCTGACTTTC.

This sequence joins TRBV18 and TRBJ2-6; D is undetermined. The CDR3 covers 17 residues. Trimming took off 5 bases at V and 6 bases at J, with 20 bases between the two ends. Germline CDR1 KGHSH, CDR2 LQKENI. Written as DNA, the CDR3 is TGTGCCAGCTCAGAGGTCCCTAGTCTTCTCTCGGCCAACGTCCTGACTTTC. Its translation: CASSEVPSLLSANVLTF.

About this clone: The junction and the germline gene differ at one end; a read error may be behind it. The V gene is TRBV5-6, the J gene TRBJ2-6; no clear D. CDR1 is SGHDT and CDR2 is YYEEEE in the germline V gene. The CDR3 length is 17 residues. In DNA form, the CDR3 reads TGTGCCAGCGGCTTGGCCGAATACGGCTCTGGGGCCAACGTCCTGACTTTC. Translated, it gives CASGLAEYGSGANVLTF.

The rearrangement uses TRBV6-6 and TRBJ1-1; perhaps TRBD1 as D (5 bases). CDR3 length equals 13 residues. Germline CDR1 is MNHNY and CDR2 is SVGAGI (reference sequence). Trimming removed 4 bases at V and 4 bases at J, with 10 bases between. The CDR3 nucleotides read TGTGCCAGCAGTTTCACAAGGGGCACTGAAGCTTTCTTT. It is translated as CASSFTRGTEAFF.

The chain recombines TRBV5-1 with TRBJ1-2; TRBD1 is a possible D gene (5 bases). There are 16 residues in the CDR3. Trimming shortened V by 7 bases and J by 4 bases, and 23 bases separated the two germline ends. Per the germline V gene, CDR1 is SGHRS and CDR2 is YFSETQ. The CDR3 DNA is TGCGCCAGCGTGCAGGGAACGGTTCGAAAGACCTATGGCTACACCTTC. The encoded protein is CASVQGTVRKTYGYTF.

This chain joins TRBV6-1 and TRBJ2-7; perhaps TRBD1 as D (5 bases). Trimming took off 4 bases at V and 3 bases at J, with 7 bases between the two ends. This CDR3 contains 12 residues. Germline CDR1 MNHNS, CDR2 SASEGT. The CDR3 nucleotides read TGTGCCAGCAGTGCAGGGCGCTACGAGCAGTACTTC. Translated: CASSAGRYEQYF.

This clone was detected once. V is TRBV5-6 and J is TRBJ2-6; D is undetermined. CDR1 SGHDT and CDR2 YYEEEE come from the germline V gene. The CDR3 sequence is 17 residues long. Trimming shortened V by 0 bases and J by 0 bases, and 10 bases separated the two germline ends. The CDR3 nucleotides read TGTGCCAGCAGCTTGGCCGAATACGGCTCTGGGGCCAACGTCCTGACTTTC. It yields the protein CASSLAEYGSGANVLTF.